This entry lists 24 T cell receptor beta chains sequenced from one sample in a study of T-cell reconstitution after alpha-beta-depleted transplantation in children. Unique molecular identifiers were incorporated when the TCRbeta library was constructed. TCRdb re-analysed the PCR reads in MiXCR, keeping a single row per CDR3 protein. This table has about 610,000 distinct CDR3 sequences, over 25% appearing once. Sequenced here: PBMCs, sampled before TCRalphabeta/CD19-depleted stem cell transplant. These receptors were obtained from a boy less than two years old with Wiskott-Aldrich syndrome, due to receive a stem cell transplant.

The J gene is TRBJ2-3, the V gene TRBV11-2; 7 nucleotides match TRBD2. The CDR3 spans 14 residues. Germline V lookup: CDR1 SGHAT, CDR2 FQNNGV. With 5 bases clipped from V and 2 bases from J, the junction kept 4 bases outside the gene matches. CDR3 residues: CASSLSGHTDTQYF. DNA for the CDR3: TGTGCCAGCAGCCTTAGCGGGCACACAGATACGCAGTATTTT. Combining the CDR3 with reference TRBV11-2 and TRBJ2-3 gives the whole variable domain EAGVAQSPRYKIIEKRQSVAFWCNPISGHATLYWYQQILGQGPKLLIQFQNNGVVDDSQLPKDRFSAERLKGVDSTLKIQPAKLEDSAVYLCASSLSGHTDTQYFGPGTRLTVL.

The CDR3 here is CASSLTPTVLNSPLHF. For the CDR3, the DNA is TGCGCCAGCAGCCTCACCCCGACAGTTCTCAATTCACCCCTCCACTTT. The chain links TRBV4-1 to TRBJ1-6; tentatively, D is TRBD1 (5 bases). The CDR3 sequence is 16 residues long. Germline assignment: CDR1 MGHRA and CDR2 YSYEKL. V shed 4 bases and J shed 7 bases, with 17 bases lying between them.

This chain connects TRBV29-1 to TRBJ2-1; D not resolved. Germline CDR1 SQVTM, CDR2 ANQGSEA. V was pared by 4 bases and J by 0 bases, with 10 bases between. The CDR3 consists of 14 residues. CDR3 protein: CSVAAHSSYNEQFF. The CDR3 DNA sequence: TGCAGCGTTGCGGCGCATAGCTCCTACAATGAGCAGTTCTTC.

This chain links TRBV20-1 with TRBJ2-7; TRBD1 might be the D (6 bases). This CDR3 spans 13 amino acids. The germline gives CDR1 DFQATT, CDR2 SNEGSKA (reference sequence). With 3 bases removed from V and 0 bases from J, the gap between germline ends came to 9 bases. The CDR3 nucleotides are TGCAGTGCTAGCTGGACAGCCTCCTACGAGCAGTACTTC. It translates to CSASWTASYEQYF.

A note on this clonotype: This may come from a read error, since a much larger clone is one base off. The chain carries TRBV2 and TRBJ2-5; D remains ambiguous. Germline CDR1 is SNHLY and CDR2 is FYNNEI. Trimming removed 6 bases at V and 5 bases at J, with 1 base between. CDR3 length: 9 residues. In DNA, the CDR3 is TGTGCCAGCAGGGAGACCCAGTACTTC. Amino acids: CASRETQYF.

There are a few counts of this clonotype. The chain couples TRBV5-1 to TRBJ2-1, with 8 bases matching TRBD2. This CDR3 has 15 residues. Trimming removed 4 bases from V and 6 bases from J; junction bases left unmatched: 9. The V gene's germline CDR1 is SGHRS and CDR2 YFSETQ. CDR3 amino acids: CASSPLITSGNEQFF. CDR3 DNA sequence: TGCGCCAGCAGCCCGCTGATAACTAGCGGCAATGAGCAGTTCTTC.

The chain uses TRBV4-1 and TRBJ1-3; D gene uncertain. The CDR3 sequence is 13 residues long. Germline V CDR1 and CDR2: MGHRA, YSYEKL. V lost 0 bases and J lost 5, with 5 bases in between. The CDR3, as DNA: TGCGCCAGCAGCCAAGAGGGGAGAAACACCATATATTTT. Translation: CASSQEGRNTIYF.

This rearrangement joins TRBV2 to TRBJ2-1; D may be TRBD1 (5 bases). The length of the CDR3 is 13 residues. V was shortened by 4 bases and J by 4 bases, with 8 bases between the two germline ends. From germline, CDR1 is SNHLY and CDR2 FYNNEI. The CDR3 DNA is TGTGCCAGCAGTGCACAGGTATACAATGAGCAGTTCTTC. Protein: CASSAQVYNEQFF.

J is TRBJ2-1 and V is TRBV20-1, with 7 bases that match TRBD2. J was trimmed by 2 bases and V by 6 bases; bases with no gene match: 7. The CDR3 is 14 amino acids. Germline V lookup: CDR1 DFQATT, CDR2 SNEGSKA (reference sequence). For the CDR3, the DNA is TGCAGTGCCGTCACTAGCGCTACCTACAATGAGCAGTTCTTC. Translation: CSAVTSATYNEQFF.

J is TRBJ2-5 and V is TRBV5-1; no clear D gene. This CDR3 has 13 residues. The ends were cut back, 0 bases at V and 5 bases at J, with 8 bases in the middle. Germline V gene data show CDR1 as SGHRS and CDR2 as YFSETQ. The CDR3 DNA is TGCGCCAGCAGCTTGGGGGGAAATGAGACCCAGTACTTC. It encodes CASSLGGNETQYF.

The chain carries TRBV11-2 and TRBJ2-3; TRBD2 matches at 13 bases. The CDR3 extends over 18 amino acids. The junction had 6 bases not matched to a gene; V was cut back by 0 bases and J by 3 bases. Germline CDR1 reads SGHAT; CDR2 reads FQNNGV. CDR3 nucleotides: TGTGCCAGCAGCTTAGAGGGACTAGCGGGAAGGGGGACAGATACGCAGTATTTT. It is translated as CASSLEGLAGRGTDTQYF.

The chain employs TRBV2 and TRBJ2-5; TRBD2 aligns across 8 bases. The germline V gene has CDR1 SNHLY and CDR2 FYNNEI. V was pared by 7 bases and J by 5 bases, with 15 bases of the junction left unmatched. The CDR3 sequence is 16 residues long. CDR3 loop: CASTGTSAGVSETQYF. The CDR3 DNA sequence: TGTGCCAGCACCGGGACCTCAGCGGGAGTCTCTGAGACCCAGTACTTC.

Regarding this clonotype: One end of the junction varies from germline; a read error may be responsible. This sequence joins TRBV5-4 and TRBJ2-5; D is ambiguous. The CDR3 length is 13 residues. Germline-derived CDR1 and CDR2 are SGHNT and YYREEE (reference sequence). CDR3 in amino acids: CASTGPDHETQYF. CDR3 DNA: TGTGCCAGCACCGGGCCAGACCATGAGACCCAGTACTTC.

The CDR3 DNA sequence: TGCGCCAGCAGCTTTGGACTAGATAGTACGCAGTATTTT. It is translated as CASSFGLDSTQYF. The rearrangement uses TRBV5-1 and TRBJ2-3; TRBD2 matches at 7 bases. The germline gives CDR1 SGHRS, CDR2 YFSETQ. This CDR3 is built from 13 residues. V lost 2 bases and J lost 8; bases outside the gene matches: 5.

The genes are TRBV28 and TRBJ2-6; D is perhaps TRBD2 (5 bases). Germline lookup yields CDR1 MDHEN and CDR2 SYDVKM. The CDR3 is 16 residues long. Trimming shortened V by 2 bases and J by 2 bases, and 10 bases separated the two germline ends. For the CDR3, the DNA is TGTGCCAGCAGTTTACACCGGGGTCCTGGGGCCAACGTCCTGACTTTC. Its translation: CASSLHRGPGANVLTF.

A few counts support this clonotype. The CDR3 DNA reads as TGTGCCAGCAGAATACAGGGGGGCTACGAGCAGTACTTC. This gives the protein CASRIQGGYEQYF. The chain carries TRBV12-3 or TRBV12-4 and TRBJ2-7; 8 bases are a match to TRBD1. V gave up 6 bases and J gave up 3 bases; unmatched junction bases: 4. CDR3 length: 13 residues.

The chain combines TRBV3-1 with TRBJ1-1, with a possible D match to TRBD1 (5 bases). The V and J ends lost 0 bases and 4 bases respectively, with 9 bases between them. The germline V gene encodes CDR1 LGHDT and CDR2 YNNKEL (reference sequence). This CDR3 has 14 amino acids. The CDR3 loop is CASSQEAGRTEAFF. The CDR3 nucleotides read TGTGCCAGCAGCCAAGAAGCAGGGCGCACTGAAGCTTTCTTT.

This clonotype has only a few counts. The chain combines TRBV5-1 with TRBJ1-2; 9 bases are shared with TRBD1. The V segment lost 0 bases and the J segment 6 bases; nucleotides outside the gene matches: 6. The V gene's germline CDR1 is SGHRS and CDR2 YFSETQ. There are 15 residues in the CDR3. The CDR3 sequence: CASSLASDRGDGYTF. The CDR3 DNA sequence: TGCGCCAGCAGCTTGGCCTCCGACAGGGGGGATGGCTACACCTTC.

The V and J genes are TRBV20-1 and TRBJ2-2, with 7 bases matching TRBD2. Germline V CDR1 and CDR2: DFQATT, SNEGSKA (reference sequence). The CDR3 totals 15 residues. V gave up 6 bases and J gave up 0 bases; unmatched junction bases: 7. The chain's CDR3 is CSARERRTNTGELFF. The CDR3 DNA follows: TGCAGTGCGCGGGAGAGACGTACGAACACCGGGGAGCTGTTTTTT.

This clonotype turned up a few times. This chain uses TRBV19 with TRBJ2-1; D is unresolved. V was shortened by 3 bases and J by 5 bases, with 8 bases between the two germline ends. CDR1 is LNHDA and CDR2 is SQIVND in the germline V gene (reference sequence). CDR3 size: 13 residues. CDR3 protein: CASSMVSNNEQFF. The CDR3 DNA sequence: TGTGCCAGTAGTATGGTTAGTAACAATGAGCAGTTCTTC.

Remarks on this clonotype: The junction differs from germline at one of its ends, possibly a read error. V usage is TRBV5-1 and J usage is TRBJ2-7, with D unresolved. In germline, CDR1 is SGHRS, CDR2 YFSETQ. CDR3 length: 12 amino acids. CDR3 loop: CASSHPGYEQYF. The CDR3 region has the DNA TGCGCCAGCAGCCACCCTGGCTACGAGCAGTACTTT.

This chain connects TRBV10-3 to TRBJ2-7; 10 bases line up with TRBD1. The CDR3 contains 15 residues. The germline V gene has CDR1 ENHRY and CDR2 SYGVKD. J was trimmed by 3 bases and V by 7 bases; bases with no gene match: 9. The CDR3 reads CAIKKPGQGLYEQYF. The CDR3 DNA is TGTGCCATCAAAAAACCGGGACAGGGGCTCTACGAGCAGTACTTC.

This clonotype was recorded a few times. This rearrangement joins TRBV5-1 to TRBJ2-3, with 7 bases aligning to TRBD2. The CDR3 totals 14 residues. Germline V CDR1 and CDR2: SGHRS, YFSETQ. The V segment lost 5 bases and the J segment 4 bases; nucleotides outside the gene matches: 7. The DNA for the CDR3 is TGCGCCAGCAGACCGAGCGGGATGCCAGATACGCAGTATTTT. Encoded protein: CASRPSGMPDTQYF. The full variable domain, in which reference TRBV5-1 and TRBJ2-3 provide the parts outside the CDR3, is KAGVTQTPRYLIKTRGQQVTLSCSPISGHRSVSWYQQTPGQGLQFLFEYFSETQRNKGNFPGRFSGRQFSNSRSEMNVSTLELGDSALYLCASRPSGMPDTQYFGPGTRLTVL.

V and J are TRBV20-1 and TRBJ2-7; D perhaps matches TRBD2 (5 bases). There are 13 residues in the CDR3. Germline V gene sequence: CDR1 DFQATT, CDR2 SNEGSKA (reference sequence). V lost 6 bases, J lost 1 base, and 13 bases lay in between. In DNA, the CDR3 is TGCAGTGCCTTTCCGGGAAGATCCTACGAGCAGTACTTC. This gives the protein CSAFPGRSYEQYF.